This TCR beta chain was sequenced for a study of blood T cell repertoires in COVID-19. Trimming left V 5 bases short and J 7 bases short, with 11 bases between. Germline V gene sequence: CDR1 LNHDA, CDR2 SQIVND (reference sequence). The CDR3 totals 13 residues. Original data processing: By means of reference gene primer amplification, nucleated cell counts were estimated. Data came from immunoSEQ multiplex PCR; TCRdb stores just in-frame clones and leaves some out. That table furnishes V, J and clone size, whereas the DNA furnished D and trimming. The sample contains roughly 400,000 clones, 80% to 95% of which appear only once. Participants spanned ages about 18 to 90 years and resided in roughly 22 US areas. Categorization into cohorts depended on clinical history that participants reported.

The chain is built from TRBV19 and TRBJ2-2; D is undetermined. This receptor was obtained from a middle-aged woman who had been exposed to COVID-19. Sequencing was done on a sample of PBMCs or T cells enriched from blood (not recorded which). The CDR3 reads CASSVVVSGELFF. The CDR3 coding sequence is TGTGCCAGTAGTGTAGTGGTGAGCGGGGAGCTGTTTTTT.